This record concerns one T cell receptor beta chain sequence. These data come from a study of shared clonotypes between healthy human individuals. At deep level, the assay was performed. The data were produced by immunoSEQ multiplex PCR, yet TCRdb's version contains in-frame clones alone and is incomplete. Of about 1 million clones in the sample, roughly 80% were seen once. The split of CD4+ cells yielded CD45RA+ naive and CD45RA-negative memory subsets. From germline, CDR1 is WNHNN and CDR2 SYGVQD (reference sequence). The CDR3 has 17 amino acids. Trimming shortened V by 0 bases and J by 5 bases, and 19 bases separated the two germline ends.

This chain connects TRBV10-1 to TRBJ2-5, with D perhaps matching TRBD1 (6 bases). The receptor's source is a man between 18 and 29 years old in good health. The sample consisted of memory CD4+ T cells sorted from blood. Noted subset: CD45RA-negative fraction. The CDR3 is CASSESRNRDSRETQYF. In DNA, the CDR3 is TGCGCCAGCAGTGAGTCGAGGAACAGGGATAGTAGGGAGACCCAGTACTTC.